These 6 T cell receptor beta chains were all obtained from the same sample, sequenced in a study of shared clonotypes between healthy human individuals. Clones were read by immunoSEQ multiplex PCR, and TCRdb kept only the in-frame ones, dropping some. The sample shows about 1 million clones, under 80% of them seen only once. The specimen was memory CD4+ T cells sorted from blood. Subset of the sample: CD45RA-negative fraction. The receptors were gathered from a man between 18 and 35 years old in good health.

V is TRBV6-5 and J is TRBJ1-4; 10 bases map to TRBD1. The CDR3 is 15 residues long. Germline CDR1 and CDR2: MNHEY and SVGAGI. The J segment lost 14 bases and the V segment lost 4 bases, leaving 13 bases of the junction unmatched. DNA of the CDR3: TGTGCCAGCAGTTCCTCCGGGACAGGGGAAAGAAGGCTGTTTTTT. Protein: CASSSSGTGERRLFF.

The rearrangement links TRBV23-1 to TRBJ2-3, with TRBD2 identical over 9 bases. TRBV23-1 is recorded as an ORF, its role being uncertain. The CDR3 covers 18 residues. The V segment lost 0 bases and the J segment 6 bases; nucleotides outside the gene matches: 13. The CDR3 is CASSQSWSYSGRRDTQYF. CDR3 coding DNA: TGCGCCAGCAGTCAATCATGGTCGTATAGCGGGAGACGGGATACGCAGTATTTT.

The rearrangement uses TRBV6-5 and TRBJ1-6; the D is unclear. Germline CDR1 and CDR2: MNHEY and SVGAGI. V dropped 5 bases and J dropped 10 bases, with 15 bases sitting between them. The CDR3 runs to 14 residues. The CDR3 is CASSDGRSWSPLHF. The DNA of the CDR3 is TGTGCCAGCAGTGACGGACGGTCCTGGTCACCCCTCCACTTT.

The chain couples TRBV19 to TRBJ1-2, with unresolved D. Germline values: CDR1 LNHDA, CDR2 SQIVND (reference sequence). This CDR3 has 14 residues. V lost 7 bases to trimming and J lost 6 bases, with 18 bases between them. In DNA form, the CDR3 reads TGTGCCAGTACCGCACCCCAAGCGAGGCATGGCTACACCTTC. This gives the protein CASTAPQARHGYTF.

The rearrangement uses TRBV4-1 and TRBJ1-1; no reliable D call. This CDR3 is 17 amino acids long. Trimming left V 0 bases short and J 7 bases short, with 21 bases between. The germline V gene encodes CDR1 MGHRA and CDR2 YSYEKL. The CDR3 DNA follows: TGCGCCAGCAGCCAAGACTCGTTGGCAGTCCGCGAGGATGAAGCTTTCTTT. Protein product: CASSQDSLAVREDEAFF.

CDR3 region: CASSQDWADLQYF. The DNA of the CDR3 is TGTGCCAGCAGCCAAGATTGGGCAGACTTGCAGTACTTC. V usage is TRBV14 and J usage is TRBJ2-5; D gene uncertain. Trimming removed 0 bases at V and 11 bases at J, with 13 bases between. In germline, CDR1 is SGHDN, CDR2 FVKESK. The CDR3 loop spans 13 amino acids.